The rows below give T cell receptor beta chains drawn from one sample of a study of blood T cell dynamics during melanoma immunotherapy. Produced via immunoSEQ multiplex PCR; TCRdb's table is partial and in-frame only. The sample lists around 6,300 clones, about 90% occurring once. This material consisted of cell-free DNA from blood, taken from a patient treated with checkpoint blockade. The source of these receptors is a human donor with melanoma. Each CDR3 is given with its conserved first and last residue. Fields, in order: V gene, J gene, D gene, CDR3 protein, CDR3 DNA. The D gene is left open where the match is weak.

V: TRBV4-2; J: TRBJ2-5; D: .; CDR3: CASSPAGEVVTQYF; DNA: TGTGCCAGCAGCCCGGCCGGAGAAGTTGTGACCCAGTACTTC
V: TRBV5-1; J: TRBJ2-5; D: .; CDR3: CASSIRLGETQYF; DNA: TGCGCCAGCAGCATCCGCCTGGGGGAGACCCAGTACTTC
V: TRBV19; J: TRBJ2-3; D: .; CDR3: CASSIILGDTQYF; DNA: TGTGCCAGTAGTATAATCTTGGGAGATACGCAGTATTTT
V: TRBV6-1; J: TRBJ2-7; D: .; CDR3: CASNAAGSYEQYF; DNA: TGTGCCAGCAATGCCGCTGGCTCCTACGAGCAGTACTTC
V: TRBV5-1; J: TRBJ1-1; D: .; CDR3: CASSLEGGRPEAFF; DNA: TGCGCCAGCAGCCTGGAAGGGGGTAGGCCTGAAGCTTTCTTT
V: TRBV27; J: TRBJ2-7; D: TRBD1; CDR3: CASSFGDRSRRSSYEQYF; DNA: TGTGCCAGCAGTTTTGGGGACAGGTCGCGCCGCTCCTCCTACGAGCAGTACTTC
V: TRBV19; J: TRBJ2-2; D: TRBD1; CDR3: CASSTDRANTGELFF; DNA: TGTGCCAGTAGTACTGACAGGGCGAACACCGGGGAGCTGTTTTTT
V: TRBV12-5; J: TRBJ2-1; D: .; CDR3: CASGLSSYNEQFF; DNA: TGTGCTAGTGGTTTGAGCTCCTACAATGAGCAGTTCTTC
V: TRBV29-1; J: TRBJ2-3; D: TRBD1; CDR3: CSVGFETGTTDTQYF; DNA: TGCAGCGTTGGGTTCGAGACAGGGACCACAGATACGCAGTATTTT
V: TRBV13; J: TRBJ2-5; D: .; CDR3: CASSLGTLQETQYF; DNA: TGTGCCAGCAGCTTGGGGACTCTTCAAGAGACCCAGTACTTC
V: TRBV5-4; J: TRBJ2-7; D: .; CDR3: CASMGRAPNYEQYF; DNA: TGTGCCAGCATGGGACGGGCCCCTAATTACGAGCAGTACTTC
V: TRBV4-1; J: TRBJ2-5; D: .; CDR3: CASSQDLGRGGETQYF; DNA: TGCGCCAGCAGCCAAGACTTGGGCAGGGGAGGAGAGACCCAGTACTTC
V: TRBV29-1; J: TRBJ2-1; D: TRBD1; CDR3: CSVGYRGSSYNEQFF; DNA: TGCAGCGTTGGATACAGGGGGAGCTCCTACAATGAGCAGTTCTTC
V: TRBV7-6; J: TRBJ2-1; D: TRBD1; CDR3: CASSLRVPTGGNEQFF; DNA: TGTGCCAGCAGCTTAAGGGTTCCGACAGGGGGGAATGAGCAGTTCTTC
V: TRBV11-2; J: TRBJ2-7; D: TRBD1; CDR3: CASSPTRDRPYEQYF; DNA: TGTGCCAGCAGCCCCACCCGGGACAGACCCTACGAGCAGTACTTC